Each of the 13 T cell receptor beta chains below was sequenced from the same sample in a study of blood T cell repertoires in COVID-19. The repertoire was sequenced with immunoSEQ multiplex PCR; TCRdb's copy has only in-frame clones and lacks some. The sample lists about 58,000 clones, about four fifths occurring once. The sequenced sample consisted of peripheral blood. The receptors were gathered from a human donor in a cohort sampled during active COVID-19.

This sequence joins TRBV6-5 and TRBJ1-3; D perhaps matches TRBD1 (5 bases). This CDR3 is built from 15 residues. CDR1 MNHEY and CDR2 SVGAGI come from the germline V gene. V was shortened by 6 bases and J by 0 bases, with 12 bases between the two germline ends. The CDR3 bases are TGTGCCAGCAGCCGGGACTCTAGCTCTGGAAACACCATATATTTT. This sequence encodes CASSRDSSSGNTIYF.

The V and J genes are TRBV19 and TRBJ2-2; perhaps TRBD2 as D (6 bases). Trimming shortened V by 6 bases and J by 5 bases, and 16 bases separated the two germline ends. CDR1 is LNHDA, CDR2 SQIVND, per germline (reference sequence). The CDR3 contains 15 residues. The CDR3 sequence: CASRVQGLRTGELFF. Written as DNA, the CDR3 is TGTGCCAGTAGGGTCCAGGGACTTAGGACCGGGGAGCTGTTTTTT.

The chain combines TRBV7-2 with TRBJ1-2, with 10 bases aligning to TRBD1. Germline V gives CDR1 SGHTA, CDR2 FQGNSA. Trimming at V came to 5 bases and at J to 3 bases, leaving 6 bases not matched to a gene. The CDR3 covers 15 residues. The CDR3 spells CASSARDRGDYGYTF. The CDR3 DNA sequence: TGTGCCAGCAGCGCCCGGGACAGGGGAGACTATGGCTACACCTTC.

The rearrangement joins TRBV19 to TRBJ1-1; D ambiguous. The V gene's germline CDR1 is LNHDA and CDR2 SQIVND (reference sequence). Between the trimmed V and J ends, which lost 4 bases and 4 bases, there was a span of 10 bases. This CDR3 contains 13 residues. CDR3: CASSSTVPTEAFF. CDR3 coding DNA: TGTGCCAGTAGTAGTACAGTTCCCACTGAAGCTTTCTTT.

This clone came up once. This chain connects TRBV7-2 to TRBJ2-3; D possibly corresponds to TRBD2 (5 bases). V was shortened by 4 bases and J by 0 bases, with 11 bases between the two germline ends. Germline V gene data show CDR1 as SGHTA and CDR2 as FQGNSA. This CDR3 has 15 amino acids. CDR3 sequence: CASSWAGVSTDTQYF. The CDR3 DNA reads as TGTGCCAGCAGCTGGGCGGGCGTTAGCACAGATACGCAGTATTTT.

The CDR3 region is CASSEVQNSPLHF. The CDR3, as DNA: TGTGCCAGCAGTGAAGTACAGAATTCACCCCTCCACTTT. The chain joins TRBV2 to TRBJ1-6; no reliable D call. This CDR3 has 13 residues. Germline loops: CDR1 SNHLY, CDR2 FYNNEI. Between the trimmed V and J ends, which lost 1 base and 7 bases, there was a span of 5 bases.

The CDR3 loop reads CASSLGRAGHSYEQYF. For the CDR3, the DNA is TGTGCCAGCAGCTTAGGAAGGGCGGGGCACTCCTACGAGCAGTACTTC. This rearrangement joins TRBV7-2 to TRBJ2-7; tentatively, D is TRBD2 (6 bases). Germline V CDR1 and CDR2: SGHTA, FQGNSA. V was shortened by 1 base and J by 0 bases, with 13 bases between the two germline ends. The CDR3 is 16 amino acids.

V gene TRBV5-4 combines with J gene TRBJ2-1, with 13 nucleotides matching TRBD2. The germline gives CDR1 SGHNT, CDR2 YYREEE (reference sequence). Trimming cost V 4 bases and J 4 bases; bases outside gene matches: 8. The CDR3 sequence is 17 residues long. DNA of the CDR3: TGTGCCAGCAGCATACTAGCGGGGGGGCCTTTTTACAATGAGCAGTTCTTC. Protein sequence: CASSILAGGPFYNEQFF.

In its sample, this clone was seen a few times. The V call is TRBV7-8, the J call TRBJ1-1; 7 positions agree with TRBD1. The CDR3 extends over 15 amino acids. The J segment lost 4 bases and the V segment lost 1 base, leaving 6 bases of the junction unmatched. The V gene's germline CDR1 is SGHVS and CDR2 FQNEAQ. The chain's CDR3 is CASSLGETGSTEAFF. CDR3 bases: TGTGCCAGCAGCTTAGGGGAGACAGGGAGCACTGAAGCTTTCTTT.

The CDR3 DNA sequence: TGTGCCAGCAGTTTATCGGCCCCGTGGCACTATGGCTACACCTTC. Translating it yields CASSLSAPWHYGYTF. The rearrangement uses TRBV27 and TRBJ1-2; no reliable D call. Germline CDR1 and CDR2: MNHEY and SMNVEV (reference sequence). Deletions cut 0 bases from V and 3 bases from J, with 11 bases between. The CDR3 is 15 amino acids.

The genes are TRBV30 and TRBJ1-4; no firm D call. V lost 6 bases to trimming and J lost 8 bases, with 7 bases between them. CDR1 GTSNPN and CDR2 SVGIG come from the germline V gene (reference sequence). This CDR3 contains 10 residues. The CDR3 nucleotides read TGTGCCTGTCAGGAAGAAAAACTGTTTTTT. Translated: CACQEEKLFF.

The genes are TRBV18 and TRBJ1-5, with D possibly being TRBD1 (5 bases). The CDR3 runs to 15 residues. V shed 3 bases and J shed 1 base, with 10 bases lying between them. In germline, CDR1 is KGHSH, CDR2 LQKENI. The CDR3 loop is CASSPGGRSNQPQHF. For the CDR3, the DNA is TGTGCCAGCTCACCGGGGGGGAGGAGCAATCAGCCCCAGCATTTT.

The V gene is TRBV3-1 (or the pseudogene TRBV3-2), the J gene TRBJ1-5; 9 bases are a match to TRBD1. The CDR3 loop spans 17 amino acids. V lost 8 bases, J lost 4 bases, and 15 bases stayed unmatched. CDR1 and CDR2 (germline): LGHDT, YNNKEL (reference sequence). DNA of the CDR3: TGTGCCAGCGGCCCTTCGGGCACAGGGGGCATTAATCAGCCCCAGCATTTT. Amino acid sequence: CASGPSGTGGINQPQHF.